These T cell receptor beta chains were read from a single sample in a study of blood T cell repertoires in COVID-19. Measured with immunoSEQ multiplex PCR; TCRdb has only the in-frame clones, and not every one. The profile shows about 33,000 clones, roughly 88% of them singletons. The sequencing sample was made of peripheral blood. Receptors were obtained from a human donor in a cohort sampled during active COVID-19. CDR3s include the opening cysteine and the closing phenylalanine or tryptophan. Each record gives: V gene, clone size, J gene, CDR3 protein. Rows give clone size only sometimes, using once, few, many, or a class for an expanded clone.

>TRBV6-5|.|TRBJ1-2
CASRNRGHGYTF
>TRBV27|.|TRBJ1-2
CASSFRENYGYTF
>TRBV11-2|few|TRBJ2-5
CASSLGLQETQYF
>TRBV29-1|.|TRBJ2-1
CSAGRGVGYNEQFF
>TRBV18|.|TRBJ1-5
CASSPNREEAQHF
>TRBV6-2/TRBV6-3|once|TRBJ1-5
CASSYPNEGPQHF
>TRBV19|once|TRBJ2-5
CASSMVQGAETQYF
>TRBV3-1/TRBV3-2|.|TRBJ2-7
CASSQRGGTQRGQYF
>TRBV11-2|.|TRBJ1-4
CASSLNDNFGEKLFF
>TRBV4-1|.|TRBJ2-1
CASSQDRGHEQFF
>TRBV15|.|TRBJ2-2
CATSRDGNTGELFF
>TRBV6-2/TRBV6-3|.|TRBJ1-1
CASSYLGRYIEAFF
>TRBV7-9|.|TRBJ2-3
CASSSTGLSTDTQYF